These T cell receptor beta chains were read from a single sample in a study of breast tumors, draining lymph nodes, adjacent tissues. TCRdb ran MiXCR on the multiplex PCR reads and lists one entry per CDR3 protein. The sample carries approximately 130,000 distinct CDR3 sequences, around 20% recorded once. The sample taken for sequencing was axillary lymph node tissue. These receptors originate from a female donor with breast cancer. Some clones in this sample may be carry-over from other donors' samples. Each CDR3 is given with its conserved first and last residue. The D gene is left open where the match is weak. The listing skips clone size in some rows; elsewhere it reads once, few, many or a size class.

d_gene	abundance	v_gene	j_gene	CDR3nt	CDR3aa
NA	many	TRBV9	TRBJ2-7	TGTGCCAGCAGCGTAGACCAGAGCTCCTACGAGCAGTACTTC	CASSVDQSSYEQYF
NA	many	TRBV9	TRBJ2-1	TGTGCCAGCAGCGTGCGGGGCTCCTACAATGAGCAGTTCTTC	CASSVRGSYNEQFF
NA	many	TRBV19	TRBJ1-2	TGTGCTACGGGTTATGGCTACACCTTC	CATGYGYTF
TRBD1	many	TRBV12-3/TRBV12-4	TRBJ2-5	TGTGCCAGCAGTCGACAGGGAAAAGAGACCCAGTACTTC	CASSRQGKETQYF
NA	many	TRBV11-1	TRBJ2-7	TGTGCCAGCAGCCTCGGACAGTCCAATTACGAGCAGTACTTC	CASSLGQSNYEQYF
TRBD1	NA	TRBV28	TRBJ1-3	TGTGCCAGCAGTTTAGTCGACAGGGCTGGAAACACCATATATTTT	CASSLVDRAGNTIYF
NA	many	TRBV7-9	TRBJ2-2	TGTGCCAGCAGCGTCCGGGAGCTGTTTTTT	CASSVRELFF
NA	many	TRBV6-5	TRBJ2-3	TGTGCCAGCAGTTACTCGAGTATAGGGACAGATACGCAGTATTTT	CASSYSSIGTDTQYF
TRBD1	many	TRBV2	TRBJ2-7	TGTGCCAGCCACTGGGGACAGGGGGCGATCTTGGGTGGCGAGCAGTACTTC	CASHWGQGAILGGEQYF
TRBD1	many	TRBV29-1	TRBJ2-7	TGCAGCGTGGGACAGGAGTACGAGCAGTACTTC	CSVGQEYEQYF
TRBD1	many	TRBV10-3	TRBJ2-5	TGTGCCATCAGTGGAGGGACAGGGGTACAAGAGACCCAGTACTTC	CAISGGTGVQETQYF
NA	many	TRBV10-3	TRBJ2-5	TGTGCCATCAGTGAGCCGACGTGGGGGGCAGAGACCCAGTACTTC	CAISEPTWGAETQYF
NA	few	TRBV5-5	TRBJ2-6	TGTGCCAGCAGCTTTAGAACCTCTGGGGCCAACGTCCTGACTTTC	CASSFRTSGANVLTF
TRBD1	many	TRBV6-1	TRBJ2-7	TGTGCCAGCAATCGACCGGGACAGGGAGCCTACGAGCAGTACTTC	CASNRPGQGAYEQYF
TRBD2	many	TRBV5-1	TRBJ2-5	TGCGCCAGCAGCTTGGATCCGGGAGGGCAAGAGACCCAGTACTTC	CASSLDPGGQETQYF
NA	many	TRBV20-1	TRBJ1-5	TGCAGTGCTAGCCGGTCAGGGTTCGGCAATCAGCCCCAGCATTTT	CSASRSGFGNQPQHF
TRBD1	many	TRBV12-5	TRBJ2-1	TGTGCTAGTGGCAGGGACAGCACAATGGGGCAGTTCTTC	CASGRDSTMGQFF
NA	many	TRBV7-9	TRBJ2-3	TGTGCCAGCAACACCCTTGGAATCCGGGCAGATACGCAGTATTTT	CASNTLGIRADTQYF
NA	NA	TRBV19	TRBJ1-2	TGTGCCAGTAGATTTGGGGAGCCGTTCTATGGCTACACCTTC	CASRFGEPFYGYTF
NA	NA	TRBV27	TRBJ1-2	TGTGCCAGCGGTTTCCCCGGTGGGGGGCAAGATGGCTACACCTTC	CASGFPGGGQDGYTF
NA	few	TRBV28	TRBJ2-3	TGTGCCAGCAGTTTATGGGGCGGGAGCACAGATACGCAGTATTTT	CASSLWGGSTDTQYF
TRBD2	many	TRBV6-1	TRBJ2-2	TGTGCCACCTCCGGACTAGCGGGAGGGCCGGGGACCGGGGAGCTGTTTTTT	CATSGLAGGPGTGELFF
TRBD1	many	TRBV19	TRBJ1-2	TGTGCCAGTAGTTCTAGACAGGGAGTTTATCATGGCTACACCTTC	CASSSRQGVYHGYTF
TRBD1	NA	TRBV20-1	TRBJ1-6	TGCAGTGCTAACCGGGACAGGGTCTCACCCCTCCACTTT	CSANRDRVSPLHF
TRBD2	many	TRBV5-1	TRBJ2-1	TGCGCCAGCAGCTTAAGAAGCGGGAATCGCAATGAGCAGTTCTTC	CASSLRSGNRNEQFF
NA	many	TRBV20-1	TRBJ2-7	TGCAGTGCTAGAGATCGGATCCTCCTCGAGCAGTACTTC	CSARDRILLEQYF
TRBD2	many	TRBV5-1	TRBJ2-1	TGCGCCAGCAGCCTAGGGGCTAGCGGGACCTACAATGAGCAGTTCTTC	CASSLGASGTYNEQFF
TRBD1	few	TRBV11-2	TRBJ1-3	TGTGCCAGCAGCTTACGGGACAGTCCCTCTGGAAACACCATATATTTT	CASSLRDSPSGNTIYF
TRBD2	NA	TRBV20-1	TRBJ2-5	TGCAGTGCCCCGCTAGCGGGAGGGGAGACCCAGTACTTC	CSAPLAGGETQYF
TRBD2	many	TRBV6-6	TRBJ2-1	TGTGCCAGCAGCTGGACTAGCGGGAGGTTTGATGAGCAGTTCTTC	CASSWTSGRFDEQFF
TRBD1	many	TRBV15	TRBJ2-5	TGTGCCACCAGCGGACAGGGAGGCTCGGAGACCCAGTACTTC	CATSGQGGSETQYF
NA	many	TRBV20-1	TRBJ1-5	TGCAGTGCTAGAGCAGGGGGCAATCAGCCCCAGCATTTT	CSARAGGNQPQHF
NA	many	TRBV19	TRBJ2-2	TGTGCCAGTAGTATAGATCAGGCGGGGCGTGCACCGGGGGAGCTGTTTTTT	CASSIDQAGRAPGELFF
NA	many	TRBV3-1	TRBJ2-7	TGTGCCAGCAGCCGCGCTAGCAACGACGAGCAGTACTTC	CASSRASNDEQYF
NA	many	TRBV5-6	TRBJ2-3	TGTGCCAGCAGCTTTGTCCCGGGACGGTCCGATACGCAGTATTTT	CASSFVPGRSDTQYF
TRBD1	many	TRBV5-1	TRBJ2-1	TGCGCCAGCAGCTGGGGCCTCCACAGGGGCTCCTACAATGAGCAGTTCTTC	CASSWGLHRGSYNEQFF
NA	many	TRBV3-1	TRBJ1-2	TGTGCCAGCAGCCAAGAGGGGACATCTGGAGGCTACACCTTC	CASSQEGTSGGYTF
TRBD2	many	TRBV25-1	TRBJ2-3	TGTGCCAGCAGTCCGGGACTAGCGGGAGTTCGGGATACGCAGTATTTT	CASSPGLAGVRDTQYF